Reported below is one T cell receptor beta chain. Its antigen target is currently unknown. Qualities for individual bases were not recorded, and no much larger clone is one base off. The sample is drawn from a study of blood T cell repertoires in COVID-19 (dated by TCRdb to between 2020 and 2021). As for the study more broadly: The collaborator samples originated in the United States, Italy and Spain and spanned the acute and convalescent phases of COVID-19. The material from the prospective study consisted of cDNA or gDNA derived from T cells, B-cell-depleted T cells, or PBMCs. The dataset comprised deeply sampled blood TCRbeta repertoires from subjects exposed to, actively infected with, or recovered from COVID-19. The repertoires were released in a freely available public database meant as a resource for research on the immune response to SARS-CoV-2. Samples were obtained from the ongoing ImmuneRACE study (first 160 participants) and from some 1,300 subjects provided by 6 global collaborators. Nearly every sample came with metadata listing a de-identified subject ID, COVID-19 status, age in years and sex. Where available, HLA class I and class II types were obtained from metadata supplied by the sample provider rather than from assay-based typing. Findings and caveats that apply to the study as a whole: The amount of clinical and demographic metadata varied by source and participant and was provided uncurated.

The immunoSEQ Assay, a bias-controlled multiplex PCR, was used to amplify TCRbeta CDR3 regions from genomic DNA. On the authors' methods: The number of nucleated cells in each sample was estimated from the amplification of reference gene primers within the assay. To quantify the absolute abundance of each unique TCRbeta CDR3 rearrangement, sequence reads were collapsed and filtered. For each sample, productive Simpson clonality was calculated as the square root of Simpson's diversity index across productive rearrangements. What TCRdb holds here is the immuneACCESS table cut down to in-frame rearrangements. Part of the clones is not present; checked against another copy, under half of the missing clones reflect an unresolved V gene, and the others are unexplained. Clone size and V and J calls were adopted from that table, with D and trimming inferred from the DNA. The sample table records about 59,000 clones; about 73% of these occur just once. The ten largest clonotypes hold roughly 14% of the sample.

Collaborating institutions collected whole blood in K2EDTA tubes following their own protocols. For TCRbeta analysis, collaborators shipped samples as frozen whole blood, isolated PBMCs, or DNA extracted from either of those sample types. This TCR came from a woman between 70 and 85 years old with acute or convalescent COVID-19. The source material was peripheral blood.

CDR3 sequence: CASSARDTGQPQHF. Here is the DNA: TGTGCCAGCAGCGCCCGGGACACGGGGCAGCCCCAGCATTTT. The chain is assembled from TRBV3-1 (or the pseudogene TRBV3-2) and TRBJ1-5; a tentative D call is TRBD1 (6 bases match). V is shortened by 5 bases, J by 7 bases, and the region joining them spans 15 bases. The CDR3 sequence holds 14 residues, the cysteine and phenylalanine included. CDR3 DNA is the only sequence kept; it has 42 bases, read in frame from the first base. CDR1 and CDR2, looked up from the germline V gene (reference sequence), are LGHDT and YNNKEL.